This TCR beta chain was sequenced for a study of persistence of HIV-infected CD4 T cells. On this clone: No antigen is known for it.

Study results and limitations: Antigen-responding cells were enriched for degenerate expanded CDR3beta sequences.

This was the immunoSEQ version 4 assay in survey mode. TCRdb keeps only in-frame clones here, not all; method: immunoSEQ multiplex PCR. The sample lists fewer than 7,000 clones; less than 70% were seen once. Lysates of CMV-infected fibroblasts at 10 ug/mL stimulated these cells. Responding CD4+ T cells were sorted by upregulation of both CD40 ligand and CD69. The sequence derives from an adult man with HIV who was CMV-seropositive. The sequencing used CD4+ T cells sorted from PBMCs after 18-hour stimulation, collected from a patient who received antiretroviral therapy.

This CDR3 reads CAWSYQGPNSPLHF. The CDR3 nucleotides read TGTGCCTGGAGTTATCAGGGTCCTAATTCACCCCTCCACTTT. The J gene is TRBJ1-6, the V gene TRBV30; D may be TRBD1 (5 bases). Per germline, CDR1 GTSNPN and CDR2 SVGIG (reference sequence). V was trimmed by 2 bases and J by 6 bases, leaving 11 bases between them. The CDR3 sequence is 14 residues long.